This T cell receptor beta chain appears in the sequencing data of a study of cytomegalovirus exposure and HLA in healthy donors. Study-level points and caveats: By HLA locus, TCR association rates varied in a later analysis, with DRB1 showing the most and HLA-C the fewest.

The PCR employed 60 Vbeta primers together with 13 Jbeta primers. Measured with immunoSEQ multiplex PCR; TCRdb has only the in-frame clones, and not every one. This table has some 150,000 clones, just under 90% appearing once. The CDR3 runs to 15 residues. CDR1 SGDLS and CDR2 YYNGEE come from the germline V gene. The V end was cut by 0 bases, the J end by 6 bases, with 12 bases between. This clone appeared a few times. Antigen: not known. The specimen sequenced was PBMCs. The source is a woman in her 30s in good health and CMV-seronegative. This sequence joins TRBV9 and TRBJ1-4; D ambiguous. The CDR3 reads CASSVGGGSYEKLFF. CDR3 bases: TGTGCCAGCAGCGTAGGCGGAGGGTCTTATGAAAAACTGTTTTTT.